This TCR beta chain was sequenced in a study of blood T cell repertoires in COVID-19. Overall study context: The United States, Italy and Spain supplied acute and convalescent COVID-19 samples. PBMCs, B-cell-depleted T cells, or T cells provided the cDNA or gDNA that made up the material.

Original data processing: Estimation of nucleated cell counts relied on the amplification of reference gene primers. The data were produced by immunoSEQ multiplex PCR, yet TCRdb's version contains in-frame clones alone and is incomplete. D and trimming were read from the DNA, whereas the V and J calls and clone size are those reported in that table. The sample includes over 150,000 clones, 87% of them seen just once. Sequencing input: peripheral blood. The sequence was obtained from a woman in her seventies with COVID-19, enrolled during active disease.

The CDR3 loop reads CASDYQGGESYEQYF. In nucleotides, the CDR3 is TGCGCCAGCGATTACCAGGGGGGAGAATCCTACGAGCAGTACTTC. The rearrangement links TRBV10-2 to TRBJ2-7; a possible D gene is TRBD1 (7 bases). The germline V and J ends were trimmed by 8 bases and 1 base, with 18 bases remaining between them. The CDR3 length is 15 residues. Per germline, CDR1 WSHSY and CDR2 SAAADI.